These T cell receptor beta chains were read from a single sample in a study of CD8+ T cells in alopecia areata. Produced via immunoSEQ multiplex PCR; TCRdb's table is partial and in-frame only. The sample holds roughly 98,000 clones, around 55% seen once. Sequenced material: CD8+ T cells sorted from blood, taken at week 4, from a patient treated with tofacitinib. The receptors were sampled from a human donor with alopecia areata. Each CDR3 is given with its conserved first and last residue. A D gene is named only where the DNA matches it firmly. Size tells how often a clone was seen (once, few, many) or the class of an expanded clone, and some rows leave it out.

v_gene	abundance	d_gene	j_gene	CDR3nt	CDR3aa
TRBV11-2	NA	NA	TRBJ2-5	TGTGCCAGCAGCTTAATTGGCCGGGATAAACATCAAGAGACCCAGTACTTC	CASSLIGRDKHQETQYF
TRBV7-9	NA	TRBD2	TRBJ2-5	TGTGCCAGCAGCCCAGTGAGGGGACTAGAGGAGACCCAGTACTTC	CASSPVRGLEETQYF
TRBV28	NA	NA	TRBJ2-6	TGTGCCAGCAGGTTACAGGGCACTGGGGCCAACGTCCTGACTTTC	CASRLQGTGANVLTF
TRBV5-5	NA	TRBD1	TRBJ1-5	TGTGCCAGCAGCCCCCGGGACAGCGATCAGCCCCAGCATTTT	CASSPRDSDQPQHF
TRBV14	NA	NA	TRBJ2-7	TGTGCCAGCAGCCAAGAAGGGGCCTTCTACGAGCAGTACTTC	CASSQEGAFYEQYF
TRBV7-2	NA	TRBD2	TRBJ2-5	TGTGCCAGCAGCCCCAATGCTCTAGCGGGGGGGATACGCGAAGAGACCCAGTACTTC	CASSPNALAGGIREETQYF
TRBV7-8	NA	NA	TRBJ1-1	TGTGCCAGCAGCTTGGACGACAGGACTACTCTGAACACTGAAGCTTTCTTT	CASSLDDRTTLNTEAFF
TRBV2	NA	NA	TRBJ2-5	TGTGCCAGCAGTGAACGGGCAGGGGGAGGTGAGACCCAGTACTTC	CASSERAGGGETQYF
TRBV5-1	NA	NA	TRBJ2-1	TGCGCCAGCAGCGTCGCGTACAATGAGCAGTTCTTC	CASSVAYNEQFF
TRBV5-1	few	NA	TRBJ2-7	TGCGCCAGCAGCTTGGTCTCCGCCGAGCAGTACTTC	CASSLVSAEQYF
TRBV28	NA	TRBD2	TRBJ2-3	TGTGCCAGCAGCCGACAAACTAGCGGGACCAGAGATACGCAGTATTTT	CASSRQTSGTRDTQYF
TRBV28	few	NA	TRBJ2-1	TGTGCCAGCAGCCAGTATAATGAGCAGTTCTTC	CASSQYNEQFF
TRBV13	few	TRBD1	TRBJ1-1	TGTGCCAGCAGCTCCGGGACAGGGCGCCCCGAAGCTTTCTTT	CASSSGTGRPEAFF
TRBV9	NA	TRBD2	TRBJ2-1	TGTGCCAGCAGCACCTCAGCGGGAGCAGGCAATGAGCAGTTCTTC	CASSTSAGAGNEQFF
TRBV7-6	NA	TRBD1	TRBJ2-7	TGTGCCAGCAGCTCGACCGGGACAGGGTTTCCCGAGCAGTACTTC	CASSSTGTGFPEQYF
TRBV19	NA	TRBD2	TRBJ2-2	TGTGCCACCGCCCCGGGGAGGGGCACCGGGGAGCTGTTTTTT	CATAPGRGTGELFF
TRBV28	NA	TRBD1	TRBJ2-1	TGTGCCAGCAGTCCGACAGGGGACAATGAGCAGTTCTTC	CASSPTGDNEQFF
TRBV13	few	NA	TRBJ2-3	TGTGCCAGCAGCTTGGAAGGAGTCACAGATACGCAGTATTTT	CASSLEGVTDTQYF
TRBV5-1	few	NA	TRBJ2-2	TGCGCCAGCATTTGGCGGGAGCTGTTTTTT	CASIWRELFF
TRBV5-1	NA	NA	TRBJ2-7	TGCGCCAGCAGCTTGGGGCAGGGCCGGGGGTACGAGCAGTACTTC	CASSLGQGRGYEQYF
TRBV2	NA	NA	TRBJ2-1	TGTGCCAGCAGTCCATCCGGGGGAGCCCTTCCTGAGCAGTTCTTC	CASSPSGGALPEQFF
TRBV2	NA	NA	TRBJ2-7	TGTGCCAGCAGTCTCGGGTGGGAAGGCTACGAGCAGTACTTC	CASSLGWEGYEQYF
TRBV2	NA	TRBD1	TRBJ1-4	TGTGCCAGCAGGTCCCCGGGACAGTATAATGAAAAACTGTTTTTT	CASRSPGQYNEKLFF
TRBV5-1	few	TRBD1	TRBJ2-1	TGCGCCAGCAGCTTGGCCACCGGGACAGGGATCCATGAGCAGTTCTTC	CASSLATGTGIHEQFF